Listed here is a single TCR beta chain. Its cognate antigen is unknown. Each CDR3 protein is one row after TCRdb ran MiXCR on the reads. The table has approximately 630,000 distinct CDR3 sequences, roughly 24% seen once. This record belongs to a study of T cell repertoires in cytomegalovirus infection. Study at large: Both CMV infection and a matching HLA type were indicated by public TCR beta signatures. Broader study findings: There were carriers of CMV plus the relevant HLA, and cumulative public TCR beta family frequency identified them. The ex vivo response showed dominance by HLA-C-restricted CMV-specific TCR beta clonotypes.

This CDR3 is 15 amino acids long. CDR1 and CDR2 (germline): MNHEY, SVGEGT. Trimming took 6 bases from V and 3 from J; bases not matched to a gene: 11. V and J are TRBV6-2 or TRBV6-3 and TRBJ2-7; 7 nucleotides match TRBD2. This TCR was sampled from a human donor in good health (CMV status not recorded). Some clones in this sample may be carry-over from other donors' samples. The sequenced sample consisted of CD8+ T cells from PBMCs. The CDR3 nucleotides are TGTGCCAGCAGCTGGGGACTACCCTCGCACTACGAGCAGTACGTC. It translates to CASSWGLPSHYEQYV.